A selection of T cell receptor beta chains follows, all from one sample in a study of shared clonotypes between healthy human individuals. Libraries were prepared by immunoSEQ multiplex PCR; TCRdb keeps only in-frame clonotypes and omits some of them. The table records a few million clones, 80% to 95% of them present only once. The sequenced sample consisted of naive CD4+ T cells from PBMCs. These receptor sequences come from a man between 18 and 29 years old in good health. Some clones in this sample may be carry-over from other donors' samples. The CDR3 runs from the conserved cysteine through the conserved F or W. Fields, in order: J gene, V gene, clone size, D gene, CDR3 DNA, CDR3 protein. D genes are given only for firm matches. Not all rows give a size; the values are once, few, many and, for expanded clones, a class.

>TRBJ2-1|TRBV7-8|NA|NA
TGTGCCAGCAGCCATCAGAGGGTTGGGGAGCAGTTCTTC
CASSHQRVGEQFF
>TRBJ2-2|TRBV2|NA|NA
TGTGCCAGCATTCTAGATGGCACCGGGGAGCTGTTTTTT
CASILDGTGELFF
>TRBJ2-7|TRBV21-1|NA|NA
TGTGCCACTACCCAGAGCGGGCGCGGCTACGAGCAGTACTTC
CATTQSGRGYEQYF
>TRBJ1-2|TRBV6-5|NA|TRBD1
TGTGCCAGCAGTTGGGCAGGGGGGGGCTATGGCTACACCTTC
CASSWAGGGYGYTF
>TRBJ1-1|TRBV6-5|NA|NA
TGTGCCAGCCGCGGGCAGGGGATGTACGTCTTT
CASRGQGMYVF
>TRBJ2-1|TRBV30|NA|TRBD2
TGTGCCTGGAGTCCCGGGAGGGCCCAGGAGCAGTTCTTC
CAWSPGRAQEQFF
>TRBJ2-1|TRBV27|once|NA
TGTGCCAGCAGCGGGCGGTACAATGAGCAGTTCTTC
CASSGRYNEQFF
>TRBJ1-3|TRBV5-1|NA|NA
TGCGCCAGCAGCTACACCTACTCTGGAAACACCATATATTTT
CASSYTYSGNTIYF
>TRBJ2-5|TRBV5-6|NA|NA
TGTGCCAGCAGCTTAAGGAGCCCGGGGAAAAGGGAGACCCAGTACTTC
CASSLRSPGKRETQYF
>TRBJ1-2|TRBV18|NA|TRBD1
TGTGCCAGCTCACCATGGCAGGGGGCGAGCTATGGCTACACCTTC
CASSPWQGASYGYTF
>TRBJ1-1|TRBV11-1|NA|TRBD1
TGTGCCAGCAGCTTAGAAACAGGGGGCGGAAACACTGAAGCTTTCTTT
CASSLETGGGNTEAFF
>TRBJ2-1|TRBV6-6|NA|TRBD2
TGTGCCACCAAAGGGGAGGGCAATGAGCAGTTCTTC
CATKGEGNEQFF
>TRBJ2-7|TRBV5-1|NA|TRBD1
TGCGCCAGCAGCTTGGATTGGGACAGCTCCTACGAGCAGTACTTC
CASSLDWDSSYEQYF
>TRBJ2-2|TRBV28|NA|NA
TGTGCCAGCAGTTTATGGGGGGCCGGGAAGCTGTTTTTT
CASSLWGAGKLFF
>TRBJ2-7|TRBV2|once|NA
TGTGCCAGCAGGCCCCAGACAGTGTACGAGCAGTACTTC
CASRPQTVYEQYF
>TRBJ2-4|TRBV30|NA|TRBD1
TGTGCCTGGAGCCCCGGACAGGGATCTGGAAACATTCAGTACTTC
CAWSPGQGSGNIQYF
>TRBJ1-1|TRBV30|few|NA
TGTGCCTGGAGTGTGACGGCGGGTGAAGCTTTCTTT
CAWSVTAGEAFF
>TRBJ2-3|TRBV5-1|NA|NA
TGCGCCAGCAGCTTGGCCGGGATTAGCACAGATACGCAGTATTTT
CASSLAGISTDTQYF
>TRBJ2-7|TRBV4-3|once|NA
TGCGCCAGCAGCCAAGATTTGGTAGCCGGCTCCTACGAGCAGTACTTC
CASSQDLVAGSYEQYF
>TRBJ1-5|TRBV2|NA|TRBD1
TGTGCCAGCAGTGGCAGGGGGCCGAGTCAGCCCCAGCATTTT
CASSGRGPSQPQHF
>TRBJ2-5|TRBV29-1|NA|NA
TGCAGCGTTGAATGGGGAGGAGAGACCCAGTACTTC
CSVEWGGETQYF
>TRBJ1-5|TRBV27|NA|NA
TGTGCCAGCAAGTTTCTCTACCGGGGAAGCGGGCAGCCCCAGCATTTT
CASKFLYRGSGQPQHF
>TRBJ2-1|TRBV9|NA|NA
TGTGCCAGCAGCGTAGGAGGTGGGAGTGGCTACAATGAGCAGTTCTTC
CASSVGGGSGYNEQFF
>TRBJ2-1|TRBV27|NA|NA
TGTGCCAGCAGTCCGTGGGGACCGAACTACAATGAGCAGTTCTTC
CASSPWGPNYNEQFF
>TRBJ1-1|TRBV30|NA|NA
TGTGCCTGGAGGAACGGCCAGGGGAGAGCTTTCTTT
CAWRNGQGRAFF
>TRBJ2-1|TRBV15|NA|NA
TGTGCCACCAGCAGAGAAGAGGACTCCTACAATGAGCAGTTCTTC
CATSREEDSYNEQFF
>TRBJ1-2|TRBV6-1|once|NA
TGTGCCAGCAGTGAGCAGGGGAACTATGGCTACACCTTC
CASSEQGNYGYTF
>TRBJ2-5|TRBV10-3|NA|TRBD2
TGTGCCATCAGTGCGGGCCTCCTGGGCGGGAGAGGGACGGGGCCCCAAGAGACCCAGTACTTC
CAISAGLLGGRGTGPQETQYF
>TRBJ1-1|TRBV11-2|NA|TRBD1
TGTGCCAGCAGCTTATATGGCCAGGGGGCCACTGAAGCTTTCTTT
CASSLYGQGATEAFF
>TRBJ1-1|TRBV7-9|NA|NA
TGTGCCAGCAGCTTAGCGCCGGCTCGAGCTTTCTTT
CASSLAPARAFF
>TRBJ2-3|TRBV28|NA|TRBD2
TGTGCCAGCACCCTCGGCGGGGGAGGTGCAGATACGCAGTATTTT
CASTLGGGGADTQYF
>TRBJ2-1|TRBV6-6|NA|TRBD1
TGTGCCAGCAGTTGGGACAGCTCCTACAATGAGCAGTTCTTC
CASSWDSSYNEQFF
>TRBJ1-2|TRBV5-1|NA|TRBD1
TGCGCCAGCAGCTTGACAGGGGTTGATGGCTACACCTTC
CASSLTGVDGYTF
>TRBJ1-3|TRBV7-2|once|NA
TGTGCCAGCAGCGATGATATAATAGGGACCGTCTCTGGAAACACCATATATTTT
CASSDDIIGTVSGNTIYF
>TRBJ2-1|TRBV6-6|NA|TRBD1
TGTGCCAGCAGTTACGTCCAGGGGGTGGGTAATGAGCAGTTCTTC
CASSYVQGVGNEQFF
>TRBJ2-7|TRBV11-3|NA|TRBD2
TGTGCCAGCAGCTTAGGACTAGCGGGAGGTGAGCAGTACTTC
CASSLGLAGGEQYF
>TRBJ2-7|TRBV21-1|once|NA
TGTGCCAGCAGCAGCAACTCCCGGGACGGAAGCTCCTACGAGCAGTACTTC
CASSSNSRDGSSYEQYF
>TRBJ2-7|TRBV5-6|NA|TRBD2
TGTGCCAGCAGCGAGGGACTAGCGGAATACGAGCAGTACTTC
CASSEGLAEYEQYF
>TRBJ1-3|TRBV29-1|NA|NA
TGCAGCGTTCCCTCTGGAAACACCATATATTTT
CSVPSGNTIYF
>TRBJ1-2|TRBV25-1|NA|NA
TGTGCCAGCAGTAGACAGGCGGATGGCTACACCTTC
CASSRQADGYTF
>TRBJ2-1|TRBV5-1|NA|NA
TGCGCCAGCAGCTTCGGGGGACTCTACAATGAGCAGTTCTTC
CASSFGGLYNEQFF
>TRBJ2-1|TRBV5-6|NA|NA
TGTGCCAGCAGTTTAGACATCTACAATGAGCAGTTCTTC
CASSLDIYNEQFF
>TRBJ2-7|TRBV6-5|once|TRBD2
TGTGCCAGCAGTTACCCAGCGGGAGGGAAGTACGAGCAGTACTTC
CASSYPAGGKYEQYF
>TRBJ1-2|TRBV28|once|NA
TGTGCCAGCAGTTCCCCCCTGGGTGGAGAGTATGGCTACACCTTC
CASSSPLGGEYGYTF
>TRBJ2-5|TRBV7-3|NA|TRBD2
TGTGCCAGCAGCCCAAGGACTAGTGGTGTAGAGACCCAGTACTTC
CASSPRTSGVETQYF
>TRBJ1-1|TRBV7-9|NA|TRBD1
TGTGCCAGCAGCTCAAACAGGGGGCGGCCGGACACTGAAGCTTTCTTT
CASSSNRGRPDTEAFF
>TRBJ2-3|TRBV9|NA|TRBD1
TGTGCCAGCCGAAGAGGGGGCGCCGGCACAGATACGCAGTATTTT
CASRRGGAGTDTQYF
>TRBJ1-5|TRBV7-3|NA|NA
TGTGCCAGCAGCTTCATGGTCGATAGCAATCAGCCCCAGCATTTT
CASSFMVDSNQPQHF
>TRBJ2-7|TRBV5-6|NA|NA
TGTGCCAGCAGCCTCCCCGGGACGGGGACCTACGAGCAGTACTTC
CASSLPGTGTYEQYF
>TRBJ2-7|TRBV11-1|NA|TRBD1
TGTGCCAGCAGCTTAGCCGGACAGGGGAAGGGCGAGCAGTACTTC
CASSLAGQGKGEQYF
>TRBJ1-4|TRBV9|NA|NA
TGTGCCAGCAGCCCCCGTAGGGGGGCAGATGAAAAACTGTTTTTT
CASSPRRGADEKLFF
>TRBJ2-7|TRBV7-8|NA|NA
TGTGCCAGCAGCTTCGGCGTTGACTCCTACGAGCAGTACTTC
CASSFGVDSYEQYF
>TRBJ1-2|TRBV5-1|NA|NA
TGCGCCAGCCACCCAGGGTCCGTAGGCTATGGCTACACCTTC
CASHPGSVGYGYTF